These T cell receptor beta chains were read from a single sample in a study of T cells after yellow fever vaccination. Each CDR3 protein gets one entry after TCRdb re-called the 5' RACE reads with MiXCR. The repertoire has 360,000 or so distinct CDR3 sequences, approximately 10% of them found once; the top ten carry around 20%. Sample: PBMCs, taken on the day of the first yellow fever vaccination. The receptors originated from a young man who received the YFV17D yellow fever vaccine. CDR3s include the opening cysteine and the closing phenylalanine or tryptophan. A D gene is named only where the DNA matches it firmly. Clone size appears in some rows only: once, few, many, or a class for an expanded clone.

v_call	clone_size	j_call	d_call	cdr3_nt	cdr3_aa
TRBV5-4	few	TRBJ2-2	.	TGTGCCAGCAGCTCTAGGCAGGGGACGAACACCGGGGAGCTGTTTTTT	CASSSRQGTNTGELFF
TRBV6-5	.	TRBJ1-2	.	TGTGCCAGCAGTTACTCGAGTGGCAGACTCTACACGCCCAACTATGGCTACACCTTC	CASSYSSGRLYTPNYGYTF
TRBV6-5	few	TRBJ1-6	.	TGTGCCAGCAGTTCCGGGGGGGGGTCTGATTCACCCCTCCACTTT	CASSSGGGSDSPLHF
TRBV11-2	few	TRBJ2-1	.	TGTGCCAGCAGCCCCTCCTCGGACCCCAATGAGCAGTTCTTC	CASSPSSDPNEQFF
TRBV6-1	.	TRBJ1-2	.	TGTGCCAGCAACTCGGGGATGGCAGGGCACTATGGCTACACCTTC	CASNSGMAGHYGYTF
TRBV5-1	few	TRBJ1-1	TRBD1	TGCGCCAGCAGCCCGCCGAGGACAGGGGACACCATGAACACTGAAGCTTTCTTT	CASSPPRTGDTMNTEAFF
TRBV28	many	TRBJ1-2	.	TGTGCCAGCAGCCGACAGGAGAACTATGGCTACACCTTC	CASSRQENYGYTF
TRBV5-4	.	TRBJ2-5	.	TGTGCCAGCAGCTTGATCATGTCAGGGCAAGAGACCCAGTACTTC	CASSLIMSGQETQYF
TRBV29-1	.	TRBJ1-2	.	TGCAGCGTTGAGGAGCCGCCGAGGAACTATGGCTACACCTTC	CSVEEPPRNYGYTF
TRBV12-3/TRBV12-4	.	TRBJ2-2	.	TGTGCCAGCAGCCCCTCGCCCGGGGAGCTGTTTTTT	CASSPSPGELFF
TRBV7-9	.	TRBJ2-7	TRBD1	TGTGCCAGCAGCCCGGACTGGACAGGGGGGTACGAGCAGTACTTC	CASSPDWTGGYEQYF
TRBV7-2	many	TRBJ2-3	TRBD2	TGTGCCAGCAGCTCCGCGGGGGGCCCAGATACGCAGTATTTT	CASSSAGGPDTQYF
TRBV6-2/TRBV6-3	few	TRBJ1-5	.	TGTGCCAGCAGTTACTCAGGAGGGCTGGGCAATCAGCCCCAGCATTTT	CASSYSGGLGNQPQHF
TRBV20-1	.	TRBJ2-2	.	TGCAGTGCTAGTTTTGGGGGGCCGAGCGGGGAGCTGTTTTTT	CSASFGGPSGELFF
TRBV7-2	few	TRBJ1-1	.	TGTGCCAGCAGCTTGGACGGGGCAGGGGCTTTCTTT	CASSLDGAGAFF
TRBV20-1	few	TRBJ2-7	.	TGCAGTGCTGAAAGCTACGGGCAGCAGTACTTC	CSAESYGQQYF
TRBV5-1	many	TRBJ2-2	.	TGCGCCAGCAGCTTGAACACCGGGGAGCTGTTTTTT	CASSLNTGELFF
TRBV3-1	few	TRBJ1-5	.	TGTGCCAGCAGCCAAGAATGGTCAGGGCCCCAGCATTTT	CASSQEWSGPQHF
TRBV7-8	many	TRBJ2-5	.	TGTGCCAGCAGCCCCGGGACAACTAAAGAGACCCAGTACTTC	CASSPGTTKETQYF
TRBV2	.	TRBJ2-7	.	TGTGCCAGCAGGACCACTGTTACCTACGAGCAGTACTTC	CASRTTVTYEQYF
TRBV19	.	TRBJ2-3	.	TGTGCCAGTAGGGAGGGTGGAGCGCCCTCAACAAGCACAGATACGCAGTATTTT	CASREGGAPSTSTDTQYF
TRBV11-2	few	TRBJ1-1	.	TGTGCCAGCAGCCCGAGAAGGTTGGCTGAAGCTTTCTTT	CASSPRRLAEAFF
TRBV5-1	few	TRBJ2-3	.	TGCGCCAGCAGCTCCCCGTCCACACACACAGATACGCAGTATTTT	CASSSPSTHTDTQYF
TRBV25-1	few	TRBJ1-5	.	TGTGCCAGCAGTTTCGGGGGTGCGAGCAATCAGCCCCAGCATTTT	CASSFGGASNQPQHF
TRBV10-3	few	TRBJ2-3	.	TGTGCCATCAGTGCTAGGGCAGATACGCAGTATTTT	CAISARADTQYF
TRBV12-3/TRBV12-4	many	TRBJ2-5	TRBD1	TGTGCCAGCAGTCGAAGCGGACAGGGATGGGGAGAGACCCAGTACTTC	CASSRSGQGWGETQYF
TRBV5-1	.	TRBJ2-3	TRBD1	TGCGCCAGCAGCTCCGGGACAGGTAGCACAGATACGCAGTATTTT	CASSSGTGSTDTQYF
TRBV19	.	TRBJ2-1	TRBD2	TGTGCCAGTAGTATGTGGCGGGAGAACAATGAGCAGTTCTTC	CASSMWRENNEQFF
TRBV12-5	few	TRBJ2-5	TRBD2	TGTGCTAGTGGTTTGGACTCCTTCCTAGCGGGGGTGGAGACCCAGTACTTC	CASGLDSFLAGVETQYF
TRBV7-6	few	TRBJ1-1	.	TGTGCCAGCAGCCTCACCGGGGGGAAGGTAGTGAACACTGAAGCTTTCTTT	CASSLTGGKVVNTEAFF
TRBV24-1	.	TRBJ1-2	.	TGTGCCACCAGTGCCCCCGCAGATAACTATGGCTACACCTTC	CATSAPADNYGYTF
TRBV5-4	.	TRBJ2-1	TRBD1	TGTGCCAGCAAACCGACAGGGAACAATGAGCAGTTCTTC	CASKPTGNNEQFF
TRBV7-6	.	TRBJ2-3	.	TGTGCCAGCAGCTTAGACGTTAGGGGGGAGGATACGCAGTATTTT	CASSLDVRGEDTQYF
TRBV7-9	few	TRBJ1-3	.	TGTGCCACCGCGGGGTCTTCCATATATTTT	CATAGSSIYF
TRBV19	few	TRBJ1-1	.	TGTGCCAGTGTGCAGCCGAACACTGAAGCTTTCTTT	CASVQPNTEAFF